This T cell receptor (beta chain) was recovered during a study of blood T cell repertoires in COVID-19. Whole-study context: Material from acute and convalescent COVID-19 was sourced from the United States, Italy and Spain.

V was shortened by 6 bases and J by 0 bases, with 15 bases between the two germline ends. The CDR3 is 15 amino acids. The germline V gene encodes CDR1 SEHNR and CDR2 FQNEAQ (reference sequence). In the original workflow: How many nucleated cells were present was estimated from reference gene primer amplification. Produced via immunoSEQ multiplex PCR; TCRdb's table is partial and in-frame only. Clone size and the V and J calls come from that table; the DNA yielded D and trimming. The sample lists more than 60,000 clones, over 85% occurring once. This TCR was recovered from a woman of 80 years or more with active or convalescent COVID-19. The rearrangement uses TRBV7-9 and TRBJ2-7; tentatively, D is TRBD1 (6 bases). Source material: peripheral blood. For the CDR3, the DNA is TGTGCCAGCAGTTTTACAGGGAGAAGCTCCTACGAGCAGTACTTC. Protein product: CASSFTGRSSYEQYF.